Each of the 32 T cell receptor beta chains below was sequenced from the same sample in a study of Graves' ophthalmopathy and Graves' hyperthyroidism. TCR beta CDR3 amplification used RNA transcripts. Second-round multiplex PCR came after a first-round RT-PCR that employed HTBI primers. Via MiXCR, TCRdb re-called the multiplex PCR reads, giving one row per CDR3 protein. The sample carries just over 400,000 distinct CDR3 sequences, under 25% recorded once. Sequenced material: peripheral blood. The receptors stem from a woman under 30 with stable Graves' hyperthyroidism.

The table lists this clonotype with many counts. The DNA of the CDR3 is TGTGCCAGCAGCCCCCAACAGGGGATCAACGAGCAGTACTTC. Protein: CASSPQQGINEQYF. The chain joins TRBV7-9 to TRBJ2-7; 7 bases match TRBD1. Germline CDR1 is SEHNR and CDR2 is FQNEAQ (reference sequence). This CDR3 comprises 14 residues. Germline trimming cut 5 bases from V and 5 bases from J; bases unmatched to any gene: 9.

This clonotype appeared many times. The J gene is TRBJ2-7, the V gene TRBV12-3 or TRBV12-4, with a possible D match to TRBD2 (5 bases). The CDR3 covers 16 residues. V dropped 4 bases and J dropped 4 bases, with 20 bases sitting between them. The CDR3 nucleotides are TGTGCCAGCAGTTCGTCAGTGGAGGCTCGGGGTTACGAGCAGTACTTC. This translates into CASSSSVEARGYEQYF.

There are many counts of this clonotype. The chain couples TRBV30 to TRBJ1-1; D is ambiguous. Per germline, CDR1 GTSNPN and CDR2 SVGIG (reference sequence). V was clipped by 5 bases and J by 3 bases, with 10 bases between them. The length of the CDR3 is 12 residues. CDR3 sequence reads: CAWRLRHTEAFF. CDR3 nucleotides: TGTGCCTGGCGACTAAGGCACACTGAAGCTTTCTTT.

This clonotype has ten or more counts. The rearrangement links TRBV6-5 to TRBJ1-2, with D possibly being TRBD1 (5 bases). The ends were cut back, 3 bases at V and 4 bases at J, with 18 bases in the middle. Germline CDR1 and CDR2: MNHEY and SVGAGI. CDR3 size: 16 residues. This CDR3 is CASSYRDAKPSYGYTF. In nucleotides, the CDR3 is TGTGCCAGCAGTTATCGGGACGCTAAGCCCAGCTATGGCTACACCTTC.

This clonotype was counted many times. The chain is built from TRBV20-1 and TRBJ1-1; D unresolved. The germline gives CDR1 DFQATT, CDR2 SNEGSKA (reference sequence). Trimming took 1 base from V and 0 from J, leaving 6 bases between them. This CDR3 region has 13 residues. Here the CDR3 reads CSARGDLNTEAFF. The CDR3 nucleotides are TGCAGTGCTAGAGGCGACTTGAACACTGAAGCTTTCTTT.

V is TRBV9 and J is TRBJ1-6; D not certain. The CDR3 totals 15 residues. With 0 bases removed from V and 8 bases from J, the gap between germline ends came to 12 bases. Germline V gene lookup returns CDR1 SGDLS and CDR2 YYNGEE. The CDR3 nucleotides are TGTGCCAGCAGCGTAGATAGGTTTGGGGATTCACCCCTCCACTTT. It specifies CASSVDRFGDSPLHF.

This clonotype was picked up a small number of times. The V and J genes are TRBV5-1 and TRBJ2-7; no clear D. Germline CDR1 reads SGHRS; CDR2 reads YFSETQ. This CDR3 contains 15 residues. Between the trimmed V and J ends, which lost 0 bases and 0 bases, there was a span of 10 bases. The CDR3 region has the DNA TGCGCCAGCAGCTTGGCCCCGACAAGCTCCTACGAGCAGTACTTC. Its protein product is CASSLAPTSSYEQYF.

This clonotype was found many times. J is TRBJ1-1 and V is TRBV29-1; tentative D call: TRBD1 (6 bases). Deletions cut 7 bases from V and 1 base from J, with 16 bases between. The germline CDR1 and CDR2 sequences are SQVTM and ANQGSEA. The length of the CDR3 is 14 residues. CDR3 protein: CSAKGGKWNTEAFF. CDR3 in DNA: TGCAGCGCCAAAGGGGGGAAATGGAACACTGAAGCTTTCTTT.

This clonotype was counted ten times or more. The rearrangement joins TRBV6-5 to TRBJ2-3; TRBD2 aligns across 13 bases. Germline trimming cut 4 bases from V and 3 bases from J; bases unmatched to any gene: 4. In germline, CDR1 is MNHEY, CDR2 SVGAGI. This CDR3 is 16 amino acids long. The CDR3 DNA reads as TGTGCCAGCAGTTTTGGACTAGCGGGAGTAACAGATACGCAGTATTTT. It specifies CASSFGLAGVTDTQYF.

This clonotype appeared many times. The chain carries TRBV12-3 or TRBV12-4 and TRBJ1-2; 7 bases match TRBD1. The junction had 13 bases not matched to a gene; V was cut back by 6 bases and J by 6 bases. CDR3 length: 15 amino acids. The CDR3 spells CASSQQRQGFNGYTF. The DNA for the CDR3 is TGTGCCAGCAGCCAACAGAGACAGGGTTTTAATGGCTACACCTTC.

The rearrangement links TRBV6-1 to TRBJ1-1; D is unclear. Trimming pared 4 bases from V and 4 bases from J, leaving 13 bases between. The CDR3 is 14 amino acids. Germline V gives CDR1 MNHNS, CDR2 SASEGT. As DNA, the CDR3 is TGTGCCAGCAGTGGTACAGTACTCGGCACTGAAGCTTTCTTT. Translated, it gives CASSGTVLGTEAFF.

This clonotype was detected only a few times. In nucleotides, the CDR3 is TGTGCCAGCTCACCACCTTACGGGAGAGGCACTGAAGCTTTCTTT. Protein sequence: CASSPPYGRGTEAFF. The chain has TRBV18 and TRBJ1-1; D is uncertain. Deletions cut 0 bases from V and 4 bases from J, with 12 bases between. CDR1 is KGHSH and CDR2 is LQKENI in the germline V gene. The CDR3 sequence is 15 residues long. The whole variable domain, filled in from reference TRBV18 and TRBJ1-1, reads NAGVMQNPRHLVRRRGQEARLRCSPMKGHSHVYWYRQLPEEGLKFMVYLQKENIIDESGMPKERFSAEFPKEGPSILRIQQVVRGDSAAYFCASSPPYGRGTEAFFGQGTRLTVV.

V gene TRBV11-2 combines with J gene TRBJ2-7; TRBD1 agrees at 7 bases. The ends lost 0 bases at V and 4 bases at J; junction bases unmatched: 12. Germline V gene sequence: CDR1 SGHAT, CDR2 FQNNGV. The CDR3 is 17 residues long. In nucleotides, the CDR3 is TGTGCCAGCAGCTTAGATTTCAGGCGACAGGGTTCTTACGAGCAGTACTTC. It yields the protein CASSLDFRRQGSYEQYF.

This clonotype appeared many times. V gene TRBV2 combines with J gene TRBJ2-5; 12 positions match TRBD2. This CDR3 comprises 17 residues. The trim removed 0 bases at V and 1 base at J, leaving 3 bases unmatched. Germline values: CDR1 SNHLY, CDR2 FYNNEI. The CDR3 is CASSEAGLAGTQETQYF. The CDR3 DNA reads TGTGCCAGCAGTGAAGCCGGACTAGCGGGGACCCAAGAGACCCAGTACTTC.

The chain employs TRBV6-1 and TRBJ1-5, with a possible D match to TRBD1 (6 bases). Germline values: CDR1 MNHNS, CDR2 SASEGT. With 7 bases removed from V and 6 bases from J, the gap between germline ends came to 19 bases. The CDR3 is 15 amino acids. The CDR3 reads CASTRGGARGQPQHF. CDR3 nucleotides: TGTGCCAGCACCCGTGGGGGGGCGCGAGGTCAGCCCCAGCATTTT.

The chain uses TRBV27 and TRBJ1-2; D call uncertain. V gave up 5 bases and J gave up 8 bases, with 12 bases separating them. CDR3 length equals 12 residues. Germline V gene sequence: CDR1 MNHEY, CDR2 SMNVEV (reference sequence). CDR3 residues: CASSPGPSGYTF. DNA for the CDR3: TGTGCCAGCAGTCCAGGACCATCCGGCTACACCTTC.

The table lists this clonotype with many counts. V and J are TRBV2 and TRBJ2-5, with TRBD1 matching over 7 bases. CDR3 length equals 13 residues. Looked up from germline, CDR1 is SNHLY and CDR2 is FYNNEI. V lost 4 bases to trimming and J lost 2 bases; unmatched junction nucleotides: 1. The CDR3 DNA sequence: TGTGCCAGCAGTGTGGGACAGCAAGAGACCCAGTACTTC. It codes for CASSVGQQETQYF.

This clonotype was detected many times. The J gene is TRBJ1-5, the V gene TRBV2, with 8 bases aligning to TRBD1. Losses at the gene ends were 8 bases for V and 0 bases for J; bases not matched to a gene: 9. Germline V gene data show CDR1 as SNHLY and CDR2 as FYNNEI. This CDR3 contains 16 residues. In nucleotides, the CDR3 is TGTGCCAGCGCCCTAACAGGGGGATATAGCAATCAGCCCCAGCATTTT. Protein product: CASALTGGYSNQPQHF. Full variable domain (rest looked up from reference TRBV2 and TRBJ1-5): EPEVTQTPSHQVTQMGQEVILRCVPISNHLYFYWYRQILGQKVEFLVSFYNNEISEKSEIFDDQFSVERPDGSNFTLKIRSTKLEDSAMYFCASALTGGYSNQPQHFGDGTRLSIL.

This clonotype was counted at least ten times. V and J are TRBV12-3 or TRBV12-4 and TRBJ1-6; D is unclear. The V end lost 3 bases, the J end lost 7 bases, and 10 bases lay between the germline ends. This CDR3 spans 14 amino acids. DNA of the CDR3: TGTGCCAGCAGTTTGGAGGGTTCCAATTCACCCCTCCACTTT. Its translation is CASSLEGSNSPLHF.

The chain recombines TRBV6-5 with TRBJ1-2; D is uncertain. Looked up from germline, CDR1 is MNHEY and CDR2 is SVGAGI. V shed 10 bases and J shed 1 base, with 13 bases lying between them. The CDR3 loop spans 13 amino acids. The CDR3 sequence is CATRTGVNYGYTF. The CDR3 DNA follows: TGTGCCACCAGGACGGGAGTTAACTATGGCTACACCTTC.

A word on this clonotype: A read error is possible here, since a much larger clone lies one base away. The V and J genes are TRBV28 and TRBJ2-7; TRBD2 matches 14 bases. The junction had 4 bases not matched to a gene; V was cut back by 5 bases and J by 4 bases. The germline V gene has CDR1 MDHEN and CDR2 SYDVKM. The CDR3 totals 15 residues. The CDR3 DNA reads as TGTGCCAGCAGTAGCTGGACTAGCGGGAGGTACGAGCAGTACGTC. It specifies CASSSWTSGRYEQYV.

The gene calls are TRBV5-6 and TRBJ1-2; possible D gene TRBD1, 5 bases. The V end lost 6 bases, the J end lost 4 bases, and 19 bases lay between the germline ends. CDR1 SGHDT and CDR2 YYEEEE come from the germline V gene. There are 15 residues in the CDR3. CDR3 sequence (DNA): TGTGCCAGCACCGATGATACGGGGGGTTCCTATGGCTACACCTTC. This codes for CASTDDTGGSYGYTF.

There are many counts of this clonotype. The J gene is TRBJ2-7, the V gene TRBV7-3; the match to TRBD2 covers 7 bases. With 5 bases clipped from V and 0 bases from J, the junction kept 7 bases outside the gene matches. The CDR3 length is 15 residues. The germline V gene encodes CDR1 SGHTA and CDR2 FQGTGA. Here the CDR3 DNA reads TGTGCCAGCAGCCCGACGGGGGGAAGCTCCTACGAGCAGTACTTC. Protein product: CASSPTGGSSYEQYF.

This clonotype was recorded many times. This chain links TRBV6-1 with TRBJ2-2, with D possibly matching TRBD2 (5 bases). Germline-derived CDR1 and CDR2 are MNHNS and SASEGT. Trimming removed 3 bases from V and 4 bases from J, with 12 bases in between. The CDR3 is 15 amino acids. The CDR3 DNA reads as TGTGCCAGCAGTGACCAGCCGGCGGGCACCGGGGAGCTGTTTTTT. It is translated as CASSDQPAGTGELFF.

Of note for this clonotype: Sequence at one end of the junction differs from germline and may be a read error. The chain couples TRBV7-6 to TRBJ1-6; D call uncertain. Per the germline V gene, CDR1 is SGHVS and CDR2 is FNYEAQ. The length of the CDR3 is 13 residues. For the CDR3, the DNA is TGTGCCATCAGCTTAGCGGGTAATTCACCCCTCCACTTT. Translated, it gives CAISLAGNSPLHF.

Many counts were recorded for this clonotype. The V and J genes are TRBV11-1 and TRBJ2-5; tentatively, D is TRBD1 or TRBD2 (5 bases each). V was trimmed by 5 bases and J by 1 base, leaving 14 bases between them. The CDR3 is 15 amino acids. CDR1 and CDR2 from the germline V gene are SGHAT and FQDESV (reference sequence). DNA for the CDR3: TGTGCCAGCAGCCCCAGAGGGACGGCCCAAGAGACCCAGTACTTC. This translates into CASSPRGTAQETQYF.

V usage is TRBV6-1 and J usage is TRBJ1-1, with a tentative D call TRBD1 (6 bases). The CDR3 loop spans 15 amino acids. CDR1 is MNHNS and CDR2 is SASEGT in the germline V gene. V was cut by 3 bases and J by 1 base, with 12 bases left in between. The CDR3: CASSERQGPNTEAFF. In DNA, the CDR3 is TGTGCCAGCAGTGAGCGCCAGGGGCCGAACACTGAAGCTTTCTTT.

This clonotype appeared many times. The chain has TRBV7-6 and TRBJ2-3; 11 bases map to TRBD2. Trimming cost V 3 bases and J 4 bases; bases outside gene matches: 6. Germline CDR1 is SGHVS and CDR2 is FNYEAQ. There are 16 residues in the CDR3. CDR3 residues: CASSFLAGGDPDTQYF. CDR3 sequence (DNA): TGTGCCAGCAGCTTCCTAGCGGGAGGCGATCCAGATACGCAGTATTTT.

This clonotype appeared many times. This rearrangement joins TRBV10-3 to TRBJ2-7; no definite D call. Trimming left V 0 bases short and J 0 bases short, with 6 bases between. The CDR3 length is 14 residues. The V gene's germline CDR1 is ENHRY and CDR2 SYGVKD. As DNA, the CDR3 is TGTGCCATCAGTGAGTCGCAGGACTCCTACGAGCAGTACTTC. Translating gives CAISESQDSYEQYF.

The table lists this clonotype with many counts. The chain carries TRBV30 and TRBJ1-1, with D possibly matching TRBD1 (5 bases). Germline values: CDR1 GTSNPN, CDR2 SVGIG (reference sequence). This CDR3 contains 11 residues. Trimming stripped 6 bases from V and 11 bases from J, with 16 bases between. The chain's CDR3 is CACEGPLGAFF. In DNA form, the CDR3 reads TGTGCCTGCGAGGGGCCATTGGGGGCTTTCTTT.

This clonotype was seen a handful of times. This rearrangement joins TRBV7-3 to TRBJ1-2, with D unclear. The CDR3 length is 13 residues. Per germline, CDR1 SGHTA and CDR2 FQGTGA. V was pared by 0 bases and J by 3 bases, with 5 bases between. The DNA for the CDR3 is TGTGCCAGCAGCTTAACCCAGGACTATGGCTACACCTTC. It encodes CASSLTQDYGYTF.

The CDR3 loop reads CASSYSIREQATEAFF. The CDR3 DNA follows: TGTGCCAGCAGTTACTCGATTCGGGAACAGGCCACTGAAGCTTTCTTT. V usage is TRBV25-1 and J usage is TRBJ1-1, with D possibly matching TRBD1 (5 bases). The CDR3 loop spans 16 amino acids. Between the trimmed V and J ends, which lost 5 bases and 4 bases, there was a span of 20 bases. Germline V gene lookup returns CDR1 MGHDK and CDR2 SYGVNS.